A single sample gave rise to the 32 T cell receptor beta chains below, sequenced in a study of blood T cell repertoires in COVID-19. Profiled with immunoSEQ multiplex PCR; TCRdb holds only in-frame clones, not every one. This table holds 150,000 or so clones, about 89% found once. Sequenced input: peripheral blood. These receptors came from a man older than 75 with acute or convalescent COVID-19.

This clone has only one observation. The gene calls are TRBV9 and TRBJ1-1; D remains unclear. The CDR3 has 15 amino acids. Germline CDR1 and CDR2: SGDLS and YYNGEE. Trimming took 0 bases from V and 5 from J, leaving 14 bases between them. CDR3 sequence reads: CASSVEAAPGTEAFF. The CDR3, as DNA: TGTGCCAGCAGCGTAGAGGCAGCCCCGGGGACTGAAGCTTTCTTT.

V is TRBV15 and J is TRBJ2-5; TRBD2 aligns across 11 bases. CDR1 is LNHNV and CDR2 is YYDKDF in the germline V gene (reference sequence). With V trimmed by 1 base and J by 3 bases, 4 bases remained unmatched. CDR3 length: 16 residues. The CDR3 loop is CATSRGLAGGKETQYF. The CDR3 bases are TGTGCCACCAGCAGAGGCCTAGCGGGGGGAAAAGAGACCCAGTACTTC.

V is TRBV20-1 and J is TRBJ2-1; no firm D call. The V gene's germline CDR1 is DFQATT and CDR2 SNEGSKA (reference sequence). The CDR3 spans 14 residues. Trimming removed 3 bases from V and 0 bases from J, with 9 bases in between. In nucleotides, the CDR3 is TGCAGTGCTAGTGCTAGAATCTCCTACAATGAGCAGTTCTTC. Translating gives CSASARISYNEQFF.

The chain couples TRBV28 to TRBJ1-3; D unclear. The V gene's germline CDR1 is MDHEN and CDR2 SYDVKM. This CDR3 contains 14 residues. V was shortened by 7 bases and J by 0 bases, with 10 bases between the two germline ends. CDR3: CASTHRGSGNTIYF. Here the CDR3 DNA reads TGTGCCAGCACCCACCGGGGCTCTGGAAACACCATATATTTT.

V and J are TRBV3-1 (or the pseudogene TRBV3-2) and TRBJ2-1; 11 bases fit TRBD2. Germline V gives CDR1 LGHDT, CDR2 YNNKEL (reference sequence). Trimming at V came to 3 bases and at J to 14 bases, leaving 9 bases not matched to a gene. The CDR3 loop spans 14 amino acids. The chain's CDR3 is CASSQGLAGGGKFF. CDR3 nucleotide sequence: TGTGCCAGCAGCCAGGGTCTAGCGGGGGGTGGGAAGTTCTTC.

The genes are TRBV19 and TRBJ2-7; no clear D. The CDR3 totals 13 residues. Looked up from germline, CDR1 is LNHDA and CDR2 is SQIVND (reference sequence). With 3 bases removed from V and 6 bases from J, the gap between germline ends came to 12 bases. The CDR3 sequence: CASSISSGGEQYF. CDR3 DNA sequence: TGTGCCAGTAGTATCTCCAGTGGCGGCGAGCAGTACTTC.

This clone was detected a few times. The chain couples TRBV6-5 to TRBJ2-2, with D possibly TRBD1 on 5 matching bases. Trimming took 6 bases from V and 8 from J, leaving 19 bases between them. Germline V gene data show CDR1 as MNHEY and CDR2 as SVGAGI. This CDR3 contains 15 residues. CDR3 sequence: CASRRQRGTVGELFF. In nucleotides, the CDR3 is TGTGCCAGCAGACGCCAAAGGGGAACTGTGGGGGAGCTGTTTTTT.

This clone was seen a handful of times. Other nucleotide sequences from this sample produce the same CDR3. This chain links TRBV4-1 with TRBJ1-4, with D hard to call. Germline-derived CDR1 and CDR2 are MGHRA and YSYEKL. CDR3 length: 16 residues. V shed 0 bases and J shed 3 bases, with 11 bases lying between them. The CDR3: CASSQDRGQSNEKLFF. Here the CDR3 DNA reads TGCGCCAGCAGCCAAGATAGAGGGCAGTCTAATGAAAAACTGTTTTTT.

The chain has TRBV6-5 and TRBJ1-4; D remains ambiguous. Trimming cost V 8 bases and J 4 bases, with 2 bases left between them. This CDR3 is built from 10 residues. From germline, CDR1 is MNHEY and CDR2 SVGAGI. CDR3 DNA: TGTGCCAGCCTTAATGAAAAACTGTTTTTT. Residues: CASLNEKLFF.

The chain links TRBV18 to TRBJ2-7; no firm D call. Trimming took off 5 bases at V and 0 bases at J, with 8 bases between the two ends. The CDR3 runs 13 residues. Germline CDR1 is KGHSH and CDR2 is LQKENI. CDR3 DNA sequence: TGTGCCAGCTCATCAGACACCTCCTACGAGCAGTACTTC. It codes for CASSSDTSYEQYF.

V is TRBV6-5 and J is TRBJ2-5, with D maybe TRBD2 (6 bases). Germline V gives CDR1 MNHEY, CDR2 SVGAGI. The V gene lost 6 bases and the J gene lost 3 bases, with 11 bases spanning the gap. The length of the CDR3 is 13 residues. As DNA, the CDR3 is TGTGCCAGCAGCGGAGGACTAAAAGAGACCCAGTACTTC. The encoded protein is CASSGGLKETQYF.

The genes are TRBV7-2 and TRBJ2-5; D is ambiguous. The ends were cut back, 2 bases at V and 4 bases at J, with 8 bases in the middle. Germline V lookup: CDR1 SGHTA, CDR2 FQGNSA. This CDR3 comprises 13 residues. The CDR3 region is CASSLSVAETQYF. For the CDR3, the DNA is TGTGCCAGCAGCTTAAGTGTGGCAGAGACCCAGTACTTC.

This clone was found a few times. The V and J genes are TRBV28 and TRBJ1-1, with a possible D match to TRBD1 (6 bases). Trimming removed 7 bases from V and 7 bases from J, with 16 bases in between. Germline CDR1 MDHEN, CDR2 SYDVKM. The CDR3 is 13 amino acids. The CDR3 region has the DNA TGTGCCAGCATCCATGGGCAGGGGAGTGAAGCTTTCTTT. This gives the protein CASIHGQGSEAFF.

The gene calls are TRBV7-9 and TRBJ2-1, with 7 bases that match TRBD2. The CDR3 has 15 amino acids. The germline gives CDR1 SEHNR, CDR2 FQNEAQ (reference sequence). After removal of 4 bases from V and 2 bases from J, the junction contained 5 bases not matched to a gene. For the CDR3, the DNA is TGTGCCAGCAGCTACGGACTAGGGACCTACAATGAGCAGTTCTTC. This sequence encodes CASSYGLGTYNEQFF.

This chain connects TRBV5-1 to TRBJ2-5; tentative D call: TRBD1 (5 bases). CDR1 SGHRS and CDR2 YFSETQ come from the germline V gene. The CDR3 totals 13 residues. V was cut by 2 bases and J by 4 bases, with 9 bases left in between. The CDR3 bases are TGCGCCAGCAGCTTCGACAGAGCAGAGACCCAGTACTTC. Its translation is CASSFDRAETQYF.

J is TRBJ1-2 and V is TRBV27, with D tentatively TRBD1 (5 bases). CDR1 is MNHEY, CDR2 SMNVEV, per germline (reference sequence). V lost 0 bases, J lost 6 bases, and 5 bases lay in between. The CDR3 consists of 12 residues. This CDR3 reads CASSLSGDGYTF. The CDR3 coding sequence is TGTGCCAGCAGTTTATCAGGGGATGGCTACACCTTC.

In nucleotides, the CDR3 is TGTGCCAGTAGTATACGTGCGGCTCTTAGCAATCAGCCCCAGCATTTT. Translated, it gives CASSIRAALSNQPQHF. The chain employs TRBV19 and TRBJ1-5; D remains unclear. This CDR3 region has 16 residues. Germline V gene data show CDR1 as LNHDA and CDR2 as SQIVND (reference sequence). The V end was cut by 2 bases, the J end by 0 bases, with 11 bases between.

The V and J genes are TRBV18 and TRBJ1-2; 8 positions match TRBD1. The CDR3 is made up of 14 amino acids. V gave up 2 bases and J gave up 7 bases; unmatched junction bases: 6. Germline V gene data show CDR1 as KGHSH and CDR2 as LQKENI. This CDR3 is CASSPAGGAFGYTF. As DNA, the CDR3 is TGTGCCAGCTCACCAGCAGGGGGCGCATTTGGCTACACCTTC.

The CDR3 nucleotides are TGCGCCAGCAGCCCCTCTTCAGTAACCTACGAGCAGTACTTC. Protein sequence: CASSPSSVTYEQYF. The V call is TRBV5-1, the J call TRBJ2-7; D not certain. V was cut by 4 bases and J by 2 bases, with 13 bases left in between. The CDR3 extends over 14 amino acids. Germline V CDR1 and CDR2: SGHRS, YFSETQ.

This clone came up a few times. The chain carries TRBV21-1 and TRBJ1-2. TRBV21-1 is listed as a pseudogene. This CDR3 contains 13 residues. CDR3 sequence: CASSNSGSYGYTF. The CDR3 DNA reads TGTGCCAGCAGCAATTCGGGGTCCTATGGCTACACCTTC.

In its sample, this clone was seen a few times. The V and J genes are TRBV5-1 and TRBJ2-5, with TRBD2 matching 12 bases. V shed 1 base, J shed 5 bases, and the junction held 12 bases outside the gene matches. The germline CDR1 and CDR2 sequences are SGHRS and YFSETQ. This CDR3 spans 18 amino acids. This chain's CDR3 is CASSLLFSSGGAGETQYF. The CDR3 DNA reads as TGCGCCAGCAGCTTGTTGTTCTCTAGCGGGGGGGCAGGCGAGACCCAGTACTTC.

The chain couples TRBV27 to TRBJ2-1, with 7 nucleotides matching TRBD2. This CDR3 is built from 13 residues. Germline lookup yields CDR1 MNHEY and CDR2 SMNVEV (reference sequence). V lost 2 bases and J lost 8; bases outside the gene matches: 3. The CDR3 spells CASSLAGEHEQFF. In nucleotides, the CDR3 is TGTGCCAGCAGTTTAGCGGGAGAGCATGAGCAGTTCTTC.

V and J are TRBV25-1 and TRBJ2-7, with 7 bases identical to TRBD2. With V trimmed by 11 bases and J by 0 bases, 10 bases remained unmatched. The CDR3 sequence is 14 residues long. From germline, CDR1 is MGHDK and CDR2 SYGVNS. CDR3 sequence reads: CAAQGAGPSYEQYF. The CDR3 DNA follows: TGTGCCGCCCAGGGAGCGGGACCCTCCTACGAGCAGTACTTC.

CDR3 residues: CASSPLAGGTYEQYF. The CDR3 nucleotides read TGTGCCAGCAGCCCTCTAGCGGGGGGAACCTACGAGCAGTACTTC. V gene TRBV7-2 combines with J gene TRBJ2-7; 11 nucleotides match TRBD2. The V gene end was trimmed by 5 bases and the J gene end by 2 bases; junction bases not matched to a gene: 5. The CDR3 is 15 amino acids. Germline assignment: CDR1 SGHTA and CDR2 FQGNSA.

The chain links TRBV5-6 to TRBJ2-2; TRBD1 agrees at 10 bases. This CDR3 spans 16 amino acids. The junction had 5 bases not matched to a gene; V was cut back by 4 bases and J by 2 bases. Per germline, CDR1 SGHDT and CDR2 YYEEEE. The CDR3 is CASSQTGGGNTGELFF. The CDR3 coding sequence is TGTGCCAGCAGCCAGACAGGGGGCGGAAACACCGGGGAGCTGTTTTTT.

The chain recombines TRBV5-1 with TRBJ1-2; TRBD1 aligns across 8 bases. CDR1 is SGHRS and CDR2 is YFSETQ in the germline V gene. There are 14 residues in the CDR3. V dropped 5 bases and J dropped 7; count of bases not matched to a gene: 10. The CDR3: CASRPGQGSGGYTF. In DNA, the CDR3 is TGCGCCAGCAGGCCCGGACAGGGATCTGGTGGCTACACCTTC.

The chain combines TRBV2 with TRBJ2-3, with 9 bases identical to TRBD2. The germline CDR1 and CDR2 sequences are SNHLY and FYNNEI. J gave up 4 bases and V 6 bases, and 11 bases lay outside the gene matches. The CDR3 spans 16 residues. The CDR3 is CASSFIAGARADTQYF. The CDR3 DNA sequence: TGTGCCAGCAGCTTCATAGCGGGGGCGCGGGCAGATACGCAGTATTTT.

This chain joins TRBV30 and TRBJ1-3, with no clear D. In germline, CDR1 is GTSNPN, CDR2 SVGIG (reference sequence). The CDR3 is 12 residues long. V was trimmed by 6 bases and J by 2 bases, leaving 8 bases between them. The CDR3 sequence is CACDKAGNTIYF. CDR3 nucleotide sequence: TGTGCCTGTGACAAGGCTGGAAACACCATATATTTT.

The chain combines TRBV7-9 with TRBJ2-7; TRBD2 agrees at 8 bases. The CDR3 consists of 14 residues. Germline loops: CDR1 SEHNR, CDR2 FQNEAQ (reference sequence). Trimming took 6 bases from V and 3 from J; bases not matched to a gene: 7. CDR3 residues: CASRSGTSDYEQYF. CDR3 bases: TGTGCCAGCAGATCCGGGACTAGTGACTACGAGCAGTACTTC.

V usage is TRBV7-9 and J usage is TRBJ2-5; TRBD2 agrees at 9 bases. Per germline, CDR1 SEHNR and CDR2 FQNEAQ (reference sequence). V lost 3 bases to trimming and J lost 4 bases; unmatched junction nucleotides: 3. This CDR3 contains 14 residues. In DNA form, the CDR3 reads TGTGCCAGCAGCTTTAGCGGGGGTGGAGAGACCCAGTACTTC. This encodes CASSFSGGGETQYF. Looking up the rest from reference TRBV7-9 and TRBJ2-5 gives the full variable domain: DTGVSQNPRHKITKRGQNVTFRCDPISEHNRLYWYRQTLGQGPEFLTYFQNEAQLEKSRLLSDRFSAERPKGSFSTLEIQRTEQGDSAMYLCASSFSGGGETQYFGPGTRLLVL.

The chain recombines TRBV12-3 or TRBV12-4 with TRBJ2-7; tentatively, D is TRBD1 (5 bases). The CDR3 has 11 amino acids. Trimming left V 5 bases short and J 6 bases short, with 8 bases between. In DNA form, the CDR3 reads TGTGCCAGCAGTCAGGGTGGCGAGCAGTACTTC. This gives the protein CASSQGGEQYF.

The V and J genes are TRBV3-1 (or the pseudogene TRBV3-2) and TRBJ1-6, with TRBD1 as a possible D gene (5 bases). Germline-derived CDR1 and CDR2 are LGHDT and YNNKEL (reference sequence). Deletions cut 3 bases from V and 6 bases from J, with 12 bases between. The CDR3 covers 15 residues. CDR3 sequence (DNA): TGTGCCAGCAGCCACTTAGGGCAGGGTAATTCACCCCTCCACTTT. Residues: CASSHLGQGNSPLHF.